The 14 T cell receptor beta chains below come from one sample, sequenced in a study of regulatory dendritic cells for organ transplantation. Data came from immunoSEQ multiplex PCR; TCRdb stores just in-frame clones and leaves some out. Of 12,000 or so clones listed, roughly 86% are singletons. CFSE-labeled sorted T cells met regulatory or mature dendritic cells for around five days. No antigen has been identified for these receptors. Material for sequencing was naive CD8+ T cells from blood cultured with dendritic cells. Sample subset: CD45RA+ naive T cells. The receptors come from a human donor in good health.

The chain couples TRBV6-5 to TRBJ2-7, with TRBD1 as a possible D gene (5 bases). CDR1 is MNHEY and CDR2 is SVGAGI in the germline V gene. Trimming took 3 bases from V and 3 from J, leaving 12 bases between them. The CDR3 loop spans 14 amino acids. CDR3 coding DNA: TGTGCCAGCAGTTATCGGCAGGGCGGCTACGAGCAGTACTTC. Amino acid sequence: CASSYRQGGYEQYF.

This chain uses TRBV7-9 with TRBJ1-6; TRBD1 matches at 9 bases. The CDR3 has 12 amino acids. V lost 5 bases to trimming and J lost 10 bases; unmatched junction nucleotides: 0. Germline CDR1 SEHNR, CDR2 FQNEAQ (reference sequence). Written as DNA, the CDR3 is TGTGCCAGCAGCGACAGGGGGTCACCCCTCCACTTT. This codes for CASSDRGSPLHF.

The CDR3 region has the DNA TGTGCCAGCAGCGTAGACGGGGAGGAGGCTTTCTTT. Its protein is CASSVDGEEAFF. V usage is TRBV9 and J usage is TRBJ1-1; D gene unclear. The CDR3 contains 12 residues. V was cut by 0 bases and J by 11 bases, with 11 bases left in between. Germline loops: CDR1 SGDLS, CDR2 YYNGEE. The variable domain in full, with the rest retrieved from reference TRBV9 and TRBJ1-1, is DSGVTQTPKHLITATGQRVTLRCSPRSGDLSVYWYQQSLDQGLQFLIQYYNGEERAKGNILERFSAQQFPDLHSELNLSSLELGDSALYFCASSVDGEEAFFGQGTRLTVV.

The chain links TRBV4-1 to TRBJ1-1, with D hard to call. V gave up 1 base and J gave up 4 bases, with 13 bases separating them. CDR3 size: 15 residues. Germline values: CDR1 MGHRA, CDR2 YSYEKL. The CDR3 nucleotides are TGCGCCAGCAGCCAAGTGTCAATGGATGGCACTGAAGCTTTCTTT. Translated: CASSQVSMDGTEAFF.

The V call is TRBV11-2, the J call TRBJ2-7; TRBD2 matches 11 bases. The germline CDR1 and CDR2 sequences are SGHAT and FQNNGV. J gave up 2 bases and V 5 bases, and 5 bases lay outside the gene matches. The CDR3 is 15 residues long. For the CDR3, the DNA is TGTGCCAGCAGCATCTGGACTAGCGGGCCCTACGAGCAGTACTTC. This encodes CASSIWTSGPYEQYF.

A few counts support this clone. V is TRBV4-2 and J is TRBJ1-1, with D uncertain. The germline CDR1 and CDR2 sequences are LGHNA and YNFKEQ. The V and J ends lost 4 bases and 1 base respectively, with 10 bases between them. The CDR3 runs 14 residues. The CDR3 reads CASSPPPRNTEAFF. In DNA form, the CDR3 reads TGTGCCAGCAGCCCCCCTCCTCGGAACACTGAAGCTTTCTTT.

J is TRBJ2-7 and V is TRBV11-1; TRBD1 might be the D (5 bases). V was shortened by 3 bases and J by 2 bases, with 11 bases between the two germline ends. This CDR3 region has 14 residues. Germline assignment: CDR1 SGHAT and CDR2 FQDESV (reference sequence). The CDR3 DNA reads as TGTGCCAGCAGCTTCTTCACAGGCGCCTACGAGCAGTACTTC. This translates into CASSFFTGAYEQYF.

The V call is TRBV5-1, the J call TRBJ1-5; 10 nucleotides agree with TRBD1. Germline V gene lookup returns CDR1 SGHRS and CDR2 YFSETQ. V dropped 0 bases and J dropped 7; count of bases not matched to a gene: 10. The CDR3 sequence is 17 residues long. The CDR3: CASSLVLPGTGDQPQHF. The CDR3 DNA is TGCGCCAGCAGCTTGGTTTTGCCAGGGACAGGGGACCAGCCCCAGCATTTT.

CDR3 amino acids: CASSQDRGNQPQHF. In nucleotides, the CDR3 is TGTGCCAGTAGCCAGGACAGGGGTAATCAGCCCCAGCATTTT. The rearrangement links TRBV19 to TRBJ1-5; 9 bases align to TRBD1. Germline V CDR1 and CDR2: LNHDA, SQIVND (reference sequence). V shed 6 bases, J shed 4 bases, and the junction held 4 bases outside the gene matches. The CDR3 has 14 residues.

CDR3 sequence reads: CASSKDRIGAGNYGYTF. As DNA, the CDR3 is TGTGCCAGCAGCAAAGACCGTATTGGGGCAGGGAACTATGGCTACACCTTC. The chain links TRBV7-6 to TRBJ1-2; weak D call: TRBD1 (5 bases). V lost 5 bases, J lost 2 bases, and 21 bases lay in between. Germline V gives CDR1 SGHVS, CDR2 FNYEAQ. This CDR3 has 17 residues.

The chain carries TRBV4-1 and TRBJ2-1, with TRBD1 matching 9 bases. CDR3 length: 16 amino acids. Germline CDR1 is MGHRA and CDR2 is YSYEKL. The V and J ends lost 3 bases and 5 bases, in that order; junction bases with no gene match: 8. The chain's CDR3 is CASSQGTGTGNNEQFF. In DNA, the CDR3 is TGCGCCAGCAGCCAGGGAACCGGGACAGGGAACAATGAGCAGTTCTTC.

The CDR3 sequence is CASSQVWPGEDEQFF. CDR3 nucleotide sequence: TGCGCCAGCAGCCAAGTCTGGCCAGGGGAGGATGAGCAGTTCTTC. J is TRBJ2-1 and V is TRBV4-1; TRBD1 or TRBD2 may be the D gene (6 bases each). The CDR3 is made up of 15 amino acids. The ends were cut back, 1 base at V and 8 bases at J, with 15 bases in the middle. The germline V gene encodes CDR1 MGHRA and CDR2 YSYEKL.

The V gene is TRBV7-4, the J gene TRBJ1-1, with 12 bases aligning to TRBD1. V trimming: 2 bases; J trimming: 0 bases; junction bases outside the gene matches: 13. The CDR3 has 20 residues. Germline V gene data show CDR1 as SGHVT and CDR2 as SQSDAQ. CDR3 nucleotide sequence: TGTGCCAGCAGCTTATATAGGAGGGACAGGGGGCACCTTATGAACACTGAAGCTTTCTTT. Translation gives CASSLYRRDRGHLMNTEAFF.

The V call is TRBV19, the J call TRBJ1-1, with D unclear. The CDR3 loop spans 13 amino acids. Germline-derived CDR1 and CDR2 are LNHDA and SQIVND (reference sequence). V shed 4 bases and J shed 0 bases, with 6 bases lying between them. CDR3 DNA: TGTGCCAGTAGTAGGGCGTTGAACACTGAAGCTTTCTTT. Translating gives CASSRALNTEAFF.